The rows below give T cell receptor beta chains drawn from one sample of a study of Graves' ophthalmopathy and Graves' hyperthyroidism. TCRdb re-called the multiplex PCR reads through MiXCR, storing one row per CDR3 protein. The table shows approximately 640,000 distinct CDR3 sequences, with approximately 39% occurring only once. Input material: peripheral blood. These receptors all stem from an adult man with Graves' ophthalmopathy. CDR3s include the opening cysteine and the closing phenylalanine or tryptophan. Fields, in order: clone size, V gene, D gene, J gene, CDR3 DNA, CDR3 protein. A D gene is named only where the DNA matches it firmly. Some rows mark clone size as missing; the rest say once, few, many or name a class of expanded clone.

abundance: .; v_gene: TRBV19; d_gene: TRBD1; j_gene: TRBJ2-2; CDR3nt: TGTGCCAGTCAGAGACAGGGGGAAGACACCGGGGAGCTGTTTTTT; CDR3aa: CASQRQGEDTGELFF
abundance: many; v_gene: TRBV5-1; d_gene: .; j_gene: TRBJ2-5; CDR3nt: TGTGCTAGCAGCTTAGGCGGGACAGAAGAGACCCAGTACTTC; CDR3aa: CASSLGGTEETQYF
abundance: many; v_gene: TRBV2; d_gene: .; j_gene: TRBJ1-1; CDR3nt: TGTGCCAGCAGTGAACGACAGGCTGAAGCTTTCTTT; CDR3aa: CASSERQAEAFF
abundance: many; v_gene: TRBV7-3; d_gene: TRBD1; j_gene: TRBJ2-2; CDR3nt: TGTGCCAGCGGATCACAGGGGGCGACCGGGGAGCTGTTTTTT; CDR3aa: CASGSQGATGELFF
abundance: few; v_gene: TRBV29-1; d_gene: TRBD2; j_gene: TRBJ2-3; CDR3nt: TGCAGCGTTACCGGGACTAGCGGGGCTAGCACAGATACGCAGTATTTT; CDR3aa: CSVTGTSGASTDTQYF
abundance: many; v_gene: TRBV7-2; d_gene: .; j_gene: TRBJ1-3; CDR3nt: TGTACCAGCAGCTTAGCGCACAGGGTAACTGGAAACACCATATATTTT; CDR3aa: CTSSLAHRVTGNTIYF
abundance: many; v_gene: TRBV9; d_gene: .; j_gene: TRBJ1-2; CDR3nt: TGTGCCAGCAGCGCCACAACTAACTATGGCTACACCTTC; CDR3aa: CASSATTNYGYTF
abundance: few; v_gene: TRBV11-2; d_gene: TRBD1; j_gene: TRBJ2-6; CDR3nt: TGTGCCAGCAGCGCGGACAGGCCTCGGGGGGCCAACGTCCTGACTTTC; CDR3aa: CASSADRPRGANVLTF
abundance: .; v_gene: TRBV12-3/TRBV12-4; d_gene: .; j_gene: TRBJ2-5; CDR3nt: TGTGCCAGCAGTTTGGAGGGGTGGGAGACCCAGTACTTC; CDR3aa: CASSLEGWETQYF
abundance: few; v_gene: TRBV6-5; d_gene: .; j_gene: TRBJ2-7; CDR3nt: TGTGCCAGCAGTTACGGGACTTTTACCTACGAGCAGTACTTC; CDR3aa: CASSYGTFTYEQYF
abundance: .; v_gene: TRBV29-1; d_gene: .; j_gene: TRBJ2-2; CDR3nt: TGCAGCGGGGTTGGCGGGACCGACACCGGGGAGCTGTTTTTT; CDR3aa: CSGVGGTDTGELFF
abundance: many; v_gene: TRBV19; d_gene: TRBD1; j_gene: TRBJ1-5; CDR3nt: TGTGCCAGTAGTACACGGACAGGGTACTATCAGCCCCAGCATTTT; CDR3aa: CASSTRTGYYQPQHF
abundance: .; v_gene: TRBV10-3; d_gene: TRBD1; j_gene: TRBJ2-7; CDR3nt: TGTGCCATCCGGCAGGGGGCCGCCAACTACGAGCAGTACTTC; CDR3aa: CAIRQGAANYEQYF
abundance: .; v_gene: TRBV20-1; d_gene: .; j_gene: TRBJ1-1; CDR3nt: TGCAGTGCTAGAGTTTCCGGGACGGATGCTTTCTTT; CDR3aa: CSARVSGTDAFF
abundance: many; v_gene: TRBV6-7; d_gene: .; j_gene: TRBJ1-5; CDR3nt: TGTGCCAGCCGGTCAGGGGTCCATCAGCCCCAGCATTTT; CDR3aa: CASRSGVHQPQHF
abundance: many; v_gene: TRBV24-1; d_gene: .; j_gene: TRBJ1-2; CDR3nt: TGTGCCACCAGTGTCGGGGGTAACTATGGCTACACCTTC; CDR3aa: CATSVGGNYGYTF
abundance: many; v_gene: TRBV10-3; d_gene: .; j_gene: TRBJ2-5; CDR3nt: TGTGCCACCAGGCGGGGTCAAGAGACCCAGTACTTC; CDR3aa: CATRRGQETQYF
abundance: many; v_gene: TRBV12-3/TRBV12-4; d_gene: TRBD2; j_gene: TRBJ2-6; CDR3nt: TGTGCCAGCAGTTTATTGCTAGCGGGAGCAGGGGGGGCCAACGTCCTGACTTTC; CDR3aa: CASSLLLAGAGGANVLTF
abundance: .; v_gene: TRBV12-3/TRBV12-4; d_gene: TRBD1; j_gene: TRBJ1-1; CDR3nt: TGTGCCAGCAGTCTGACAGGGGGTCCTGAAGCTTTCTTT; CDR3aa: CASSLTGGPEAFF
abundance: once; v_gene: TRBV29-1; d_gene: .; j_gene: TRBJ1-2; CDR3nt: TGCAGCCAAGAAGGGTCGTCTTCTGGCTACACCTTC; CDR3aa: CSQEGSSSGYTF
abundance: .; v_gene: TRBV19; d_gene: .; j_gene: TRBJ1-2; CDR3nt: TGTGCCAGTAGTAAGCGCCTAGAGGGACAACTCTATGGCTACACCTTC; CDR3aa: CASSKRLEGQLYGYTF
abundance: .; v_gene: TRBV5-1; d_gene: .; j_gene: TRBJ1-5; CDR3nt: TGCGCCAGCAGCTTGGCCCTGGACGATCAGCCCCAGCATTTT; CDR3aa: CASSLALDDQPQHF
abundance: .; v_gene: TRBV6-5; d_gene: .; j_gene: TRBJ1-5; CDR3nt: TGTGCCAGCAGTACCCCAGGCTCGGGGAGGGACAATCAGCCCCAGCATTTT; CDR3aa: CASSTPGSGRDNQPQHF
abundance: many; v_gene: TRBV19; d_gene: TRBD1; j_gene: TRBJ2-2; CDR3nt: TGTGCCAGTAGCCGCGCCCAGGGACAGGCGTTCACCGGGGAGCTGTTTTTT; CDR3aa: CASSRAQGQAFTGELFF
abundance: many; v_gene: TRBV29-1; d_gene: .; j_gene: TRBJ2-2; CDR3nt: TGCAGCGGCGCCGGGACGGAGGGTATCGACACCGGGGAGCTGTTTTTT; CDR3aa: CSGAGTEGIDTGELFF
abundance: many; v_gene: TRBV14; d_gene: .; j_gene: TRBJ1-2; CDR3nt: TGTGCCAGCAGCCAAGGGGGGCAGGAGTATGGCTACACCTTC; CDR3aa: CASSQGGQEYGYTF
abundance: .; v_gene: TRBV19; d_gene: .; j_gene: TRBJ1-5; CDR3nt: TGTGCCAGTAGTAGGTCGGACCAAGAGACCCAGCATTTT; CDR3aa: CASSRSDQETQHF
abundance: many; v_gene: TRBV5-1; d_gene: TRBD1; j_gene: TRBJ1-3; CDR3nt: TGCGCCAGCAGCATCGACAGGGTGGACACCATATATTTT; CDR3aa: CASSIDRVDTIYF
abundance: .; v_gene: TRBV10-3; d_gene: TRBD1; j_gene: TRBJ1-1; CDR3nt: TGTGCCATCAGTGTGGACAGGGTGAACACTGAAGCTTTCTTT; CDR3aa: CAISVDRVNTEAFF
abundance: .; v_gene: TRBV7-9; d_gene: TRBD1; j_gene: TRBJ2-7; CDR3nt: TGTGCCAGCAGCCTACCGACAGGGACCTCCTACGAGCAGTACTTC; CDR3aa: CASSLPTGTSYEQYF
abundance: .; v_gene: TRBV25-1; d_gene: .; j_gene: TRBJ1-4; CDR3nt: TGTGCCAGCTCGCCCGAATTCGCAACTAATGAAAAACTGTTTTTT; CDR3aa: CASSPEFATNEKLFF
abundance: .; v_gene: TRBV10-3; d_gene: TRBD1; j_gene: TRBJ2-3; CDR3nt: TGTGCCATCAGTTCCGGACAGGGGGCAGTTATGGATACGCAGTATTTT; CDR3aa: CAISSGQGAVMDTQYF
abundance: .; v_gene: TRBV9; d_gene: .; j_gene: TRBJ2-2; CDR3nt: TGTGCCAGCAGCCCCAAGTGGAGGGGGCGTGGAACCGGGGAGCTGTTTTTT; CDR3aa: CASSPKWRGRGTGELFF
abundance: .; v_gene: TRBV25-1; d_gene: TRBD1; j_gene: TRBJ1-2; CDR3nt: TGTGCCAGCAGCCAACCCAAGACAGGGTCAGGCTACACCTTC; CDR3aa: CASSQPKTGSGYTF
abundance: .; v_gene: TRBV2; d_gene: TRBD1; j_gene: TRBJ1-4; CDR3nt: TGTGCCAGCACCCTGGCAGGGGGCGCCGGAGAAAAACTGTTTTTT; CDR3aa: CASTLAGGAGEKLFF